Sequencing of this TCR beta chain was carried out in a study of control samples from healthy donors and cancer patients. V shed 6 bases and J shed 7 bases, with 15 bases lying between them. Germline-derived CDR1 and CDR2 are MNHEY and SVGAGI. This CDR3 comprises 14 residues. TCRdb's copy holds only in-frame clones and misses some; the assay was immunoSEQ multiplex PCR. Of more than 85,000 clones listed, approximately 90% are singletons. The receptor was isolated from an older woman with lung cancer. The sample comprised PBMCs. The chain carries TRBV6-5 and TRBJ2-2; the D gene is possibly TRBD1 (6 bases). The CDR3 coding sequence is TGTGCCAGCAGGCCCGGGACAACTGACGGGGAGCTGTTTTTT. Its translation: CASRPGTTDGELFF.